What follows are 26 T cell receptor beta chains derived from one specimen sequenced in a study of response to subunit inactivated influenza vaccine (dated by TCRdb to 2016 to 2019). The library was made by RT-PCR. TCRdb lists the instrument as Illumina HiSeq 2500. The public reads were run again by TCRdb, first through fastp at Q25 and then through MiXCR, and only productive beta chains were kept. Entries are consolidated by CDR3 protein sequence, retaining the most common genes and DNA. This sample is represented by about 780,000 distinct CDR3 sequences; roughly 20% of them were singletons. The top ten clones comprise roughly 11% of the sample. The material sequenced was PBMCs from blood, taken less than 6 days after vaccination. Source of these receptors: a man aged 50-59 years who received an inactivated influenza vaccine. Donor details come from another sample of the same person, matched by shared clones.

This clonotype was found a few times. This sequence joins TRBV9 and TRBJ2-7, with a tentative D call TRBD2 (6 bases). The germline gives CDR1 SGDLS, CDR2 YYNGEE. The CDR3 totals 13 residues. V was pared by 3 bases and J by 3 bases, with 10 bases between. This CDR3 is CASSAGDFYEQYF. DNA for the CDR3: TGTGCCAGCAGCGCGGGGGACTTCTACGAGCAGTACTTC.

The rearrangement joins TRBV6-4 to TRBJ2-3, with 7 bases that match TRBD2. This CDR3 region has 16 residues. Germline trimming cut 7 bases from V and 1 base from J; bases unmatched to any gene: 11. Per germline, CDR1 MRHNA and CDR2 SNTAGT. CDR3 sequence: CASTQQRGDGTDTQYF. In DNA, the CDR3 is TGTGCCAGCACCCAGCAGCGGGGCGACGGCACAGATACGCAGTATTTT.

This clonotype was seen more than once but under ten times. This chain connects TRBV3-1 to TRBJ2-7; 11 positions agree with TRBD2. This CDR3 contains 14 residues. V was clipped by 1 base and J by 7 bases; unmatched bases: 3. Germline V lookup: CDR1 LGHDT, CDR2 YNNKEL (reference sequence). The CDR3 reads CASSQGSGRGEQYF. The CDR3 DNA reads TGTGCCAGCAGCCAAGGTAGCGGGAGGGGAGAGCAGTACTTC.

This clonotype was observed a handful of times. The chain employs TRBV12-3 or TRBV12-4 and TRBJ2-1; the match to TRBD1 covers 12 bases. This CDR3 spans 13 amino acids. V lost 8 bases to trimming and J lost 7 bases; unmatched junction nucleotides: 3. The CDR3 region is CASGDRGRNEQFF. The DNA for the CDR3 is TGTGCCAGCGGGGACAGGGGGCGGAATGAGCAGTTCTTC.

The rearrangement links TRBV28 to TRBJ2-7; D is perhaps TRBD2 (6 bases). Deletions cut 6 bases from V and 2 bases from J, with 17 bases between. The CDR3 spans 15 residues. Per the germline V gene, CDR1 is MDHEN and CDR2 is SYDVKM. CDR3 sequence reads: CASSKGLPQTYEQYF. The CDR3 DNA reads as TGTGCCAGCAGCAAAGGACTACCCCAGACCTACGAGCAGTACTTC.

This clonotype showed up just a few times. The rearrangement uses TRBV4-2 and TRBJ1-5; perhaps TRBD1 as D (5 bases). V shed 0 bases and J shed 6 bases, with 9 bases lying between them. The CDR3 runs 14 residues. Germline lookup yields CDR1 LGHNA and CDR2 YNFKEQ. CDR3 coding DNA: TGTGCCAGCAGCCAAGATTGGGGCAGTCAGCCCCAGCATTTT. Translated, it gives CASSQDWGSQPQHF.

This clonotype was detected only a few times. This sequence joins TRBV9 and TRBJ2-2; 11 nucleotides agree with TRBD1. The CDR3 covers 15 residues. The V gene end was trimmed by 2 bases and the J gene end by 4 bases; junction bases not matched to a gene: 1. Germline V lookup: CDR1 SGDLS, CDR2 YYNGEE. Here the CDR3 reads CASSVGTGGTGELFF. CDR3 nucleotides: TGTGCCAGCAGCGTTGGGACAGGGGGCACCGGGGAGCTGTTTTTT.

This clonotype showed up just a few times. V gene TRBV20-1 combines with J gene TRBJ1-1, with D maybe TRBD1 (6 bases). CDR3 length: 12 residues. The germline V gene encodes CDR1 DFQATT and CDR2 SNEGSKA (reference sequence). The germline V and J ends were trimmed by 8 bases and 2 bases, with 12 bases remaining between them. The CDR3 loop is CSTRQANTEAFF. The CDR3 DNA is TGCAGTACAAGACAGGCTAACACTGAAGCTTTCTTT.

This clonotype has a single count. The V gene is TRBV4-3, the J gene TRBJ2-6, with 7 bases fitting TRBD1. The CDR3 is made up of 16 amino acids. Germline V gives CDR1 LGHNA, CDR2 YSLEER. J gave up 0 bases and V 5 bases, and 4 bases lay outside the gene matches. Here the CDR3 reads CASSEGTASGANVLTF. CDR3 sequence (DNA): TGCGCCAGCAGCGAAGGGACAGCCTCTGGGGCCAACGTCCTGACTTTC.

The table lists this clonotype with many counts. The chain recombines TRBV30 with TRBJ2-7, with D uncertain. CDR1 is GTSNPN and CDR2 is SVGIG in the germline V gene (reference sequence). CDR3 size: 11 residues. The ends were cut back, 5 bases at V and 1 base at J, with 6 bases in the middle. The chain's CDR3 is CAWEESYEQYF. The CDR3 DNA sequence: TGTGCCTGGGAGGAATCCTACGAGCAGTACTTC.

This clonotype came up a few times. The chain is built from TRBV29-1 and TRBJ2-5; TRBD2 aligns across 11 bases. The germline CDR1 and CDR2 sequences are SQVTM and ANQGSEA. The junction had 10 bases not matched to a gene; V was cut back by 6 bases and J by 10 bases. This CDR3 has 13 amino acids. The CDR3 sequence is CSVPGLAERSQYF. The CDR3 region has the DNA TGCAGCGTGCCGGGACTAGCGGAGAGGAGCCAGTACTTC.

V gene TRBV4-3 combines with J gene TRBJ1-3; the D is unclear. The V gene lost 0 bases and the J gene lost 4 bases, with 10 bases spanning the gap. Per the germline V gene, CDR1 is LGHNA and CDR2 is YSLEER. This CDR3 region has 15 residues. The CDR3 spells CASSQDFSRGNTIYF. The CDR3 region has the DNA TGCGCCAGCAGCCAAGACTTCTCACGCGGAAACACCATATATTTT.

In its sample, this clonotype was seen many times. The chain carries TRBV12-3 or TRBV12-4 and TRBJ2-1; 7 nucleotides align to TRBD2. Trimming removed 4 bases from V and 0 bases from J; junction bases left unmatched: 6. This CDR3 comprises 16 residues. The CDR3 DNA reads TGTGCCAGCAGTTCGAAAACTAGCGACTCCTACAATGAGCAGTTCTTC. It yields the protein CASSSKTSDSYNEQFF.

The V call is TRBV4-3, the J call TRBJ2-4; no clear D. Germline lookup yields CDR1 LGHNA and CDR2 YSLEER. This CDR3 has 15 amino acids. V lost 2 bases and J lost 0, with 8 bases in between. CDR3 DNA sequence: TGCGCCAGCAGCCAAAACTTATTAGCCAAAAACATTCAGTACTTC. It yields the protein CASSQNLLAKNIQYF.

This chain joins TRBV29-1 and TRBJ2-7; TRBD1 might be the D (6 bases). CDR1 and CDR2 (germline): SQVTM, ANQGSEA. V lost 3 bases, J lost 2 bases, and 11 bases lay in between. CDR3 size: 13 residues. CDR3 nucleotide sequence: TGCAGCGTTGAGTGGGGGCCAACCTACGAGCAGTACTTC. It specifies CSVEWGPTYEQYF.

This clonotype was picked up one time. The chain couples TRBV19 to TRBJ1-5; D may be TRBD1 (5 bases). V was pared by 6 bases and J by 10 bases, with 25 bases between. Germline V gene sequence: CDR1 LNHDA, CDR2 SQIVND (reference sequence). The CDR3 extends over 16 amino acids. For the CDR3, the DNA is TGTGCCAGTAGACTCGGACTTGGTCTGGGGCAAGAACCCCAGCATTTT. It specifies CASRLGLGLGQEPQHF.

Only a few counts were recorded for this clonotype. V gene TRBV6-2 or TRBV6-3 combines with J gene TRBJ1-1, with D tentatively TRBD1 (6 bases). Germline V lookup: CDR1 MNHEY, CDR2 SVGEGT. Trimming stripped 5 bases from V and 4 bases from J, with 26 bases between. The CDR3 sequence is 18 residues long. The CDR3 nucleotides are TGTGCCAGCAGTAAACTACCCCCGCGATCAGGGGCCTCCACTGAAGCTTTCTTT. Encoded protein: CASSKLPPRSGASTEAFF.

CDR3 amino acids: CATSRTTSGRSHEQYF. In nucleotides, the CDR3 is TGTGCCACCAGCAGAACGACTAGCGGGAGGTCCCACGAGCAGTACTTC. The V gene is TRBV15, the J gene TRBJ2-7, with 13 bases fitting TRBD2. Germline CDR1 and CDR2: LNHNV and YYDKDF (reference sequence). Trimming took 2 bases from V and 5 from J; bases not matched to a gene: 6. The CDR3 extends over 16 amino acids.

This sequence joins TRBV7-2 and TRBJ2-1; D is unclear. Trimming cost V 0 bases and J 5 bases, with 8 bases left between them. Per the germline V gene, CDR1 is SGHTA and CDR2 is FQGNSA. CDR3 length: 14 residues. The DNA of the CDR3 is TGTGCCAGCAGCTTAGCACGACTTAACAATGAGCAGTTCTTC. Translation gives CASSLARLNNEQFF.

This clonotype has a handful of counts. The V and J genes are TRBV20-1 and TRBJ1-1; tentative D call: TRBD1 (5 bases). Germline lookup yields CDR1 DFQATT and CDR2 SNEGSKA (reference sequence). This CDR3 has 13 amino acids. V was clipped by 1 base and J by 10 bases, with 16 bases between them. For the CDR3, the DNA is TGCAGTGCTAGAGGCACGGCAACAGGCTCAGCTTTCTTT. Protein sequence: CSARGTATGSAFF.

The chain carries TRBV7-2 and TRBJ2-4; no reliable D call. V lost 1 base, J lost 9 bases, and 7 bases lay in between. The CDR3 spans 12 residues. Germline V gives CDR1 SGHTA, CDR2 FQGNSA. This CDR3 reads CASSLEASIQYF. The CDR3 DNA follows: TGTGCCAGCAGCTTAGAGGCCTCCATTCAGTACTTC.

This clonotype came up a few times. The CDR3, as DNA: TGTGCCAGCTCACCCTTCGACAGAGACAATGAGCAGTTCTTC. Its translation is CASSPFDRDNEQFF. The genes are TRBV18 and TRBJ2-1, with D possibly being TRBD1 (5 bases). Germline values: CDR1 KGHSH, CDR2 LQKENI. Trimming stripped 3 bases from V and 5 bases from J, with 11 bases between. The CDR3 is 14 amino acids.

For this clonotype: The conserved phenylalanine or tryptophan is not found at the CDR3 terminus, so this likely reflects a read error. V is TRBV28 and J is TRBJ2-1; a weak D match, TRBD2 (6 bases). The CDR3 totals 15 residues. Germline CDR1 is MDHEN and CDR2 is SYDVKM. Trimming took off 6 bases at V and 5 bases at J, with 17 bases between the two ends. The CDR3 DNA is TGTGCCAGCAGGCCCGGCGGGATGAAAAACAATGAGCAGTTCTTA. The encoded protein is CASRPGGMKNNEQFL.

This clonotype has just a few counts. The chain carries TRBV12-3 or TRBV12-4 and TRBJ1-2; TRBD1 agrees at 8 bases. This CDR3 is built from 15 residues. Trimming took 4 bases from V and 6 from J; bases not matched to a gene: 10. CDR3 in amino acids: CASSSSQGGRDGYTF. The CDR3 nucleotides are TGTGCCAGCAGTTCTTCACAGGGGGGAAGGGATGGCTACACCTTC.

The V call is TRBV13, the J call TRBJ2-7; D gene ambiguous. Deletions cut 5 bases from V and 1 base from J, with 12 bases between. Germline CDR1 and CDR2: PRHDT and FYEKMQ (reference sequence). This CDR3 has 14 amino acids. CDR3 in amino acids: CASSLPGRSYEQYF. In DNA form, the CDR3 reads TGTGCCAGCAGCCTCCCTGGACGGTCCTACGAGCAGTACTTC.

The chain carries TRBV5-1 and TRBJ2-7, with 13 bases aligning to TRBD2. The junction had 13 bases not matched to a gene; V was cut back by 7 bases and J by 0 bases. Germline values: CDR1 SGHRS, CDR2 YFSETQ. CDR3 length: 18 amino acids. CDR3 loop: CASSSGLAGYAGSYEQYF. In DNA form, the CDR3 reads TGCGCCAGCTCCTCGGGACTAGCGGGATACGCCGGCTCCTACGAGCAGTACTTC.